The sequence of this TCR beta chain was determined in a study of identical twins. Germline assignment: CDR1 SGHDN and CDR2 FVKESK. V lost 4 bases and J 3 bases, leaving 9 bases between the germline ends. This CDR3 has 14 residues. This clonotype was detected a few times. TCRdb independently ran MiXCR on the 5' RACE reads; one entry per CDR3 protein. The repertoire holds some 210,000 distinct CDR3 sequences, roughly 15% seen once, with 40% in the top ten. The sample was also reused in another study, on T cells expressing NK-cell markers.

V usage is TRBV14 and J usage is TRBJ2-2; D gene unclear. Source material: CD8+ T cells sorted from blood. This clonotype was sampled from a woman aged 18 to 35 in good health. In DNA, the CDR3 is TGTGCCAGCAGCCCAACTCTCTACACCGGGGAGCTGTTTTTT. It encodes CASSPTLYTGELFF.